Below are 32 T cell receptor beta chains sequenced from a single sample in a study of OX40 agonist ivuxolimab in advanced cancers. Using immunoSEQ multiplex PCR, the repertoire was profiled, and TCRdb retains in-frame clones only, with some absent. The data contain about 43,000 clones, approximately 90% of them seen just once; the ten biggest clones take up approximately 18%. The sequencing here drew on CD4+ or CD8+ T cells sorted from blood, taken in a trial of the OX40 agonist ivuxolimab. The receptor set was obtained from an adult with an advanced solid tumor such as melanoma, head and neck, liver or kidney cancer.

The CDR3 protein is CATEDRGPYEQYF. The DNA of the CDR3 is TGTGCCACCGAGGACAGGGGACCCTACGAGCAGTACTTC. The chain uses TRBV28 and TRBJ2-7; 9 nucleotides align to TRBD1. Germline V gene lookup returns CDR1 MDHEN and CDR2 SYDVKM. The CDR3 spans 13 residues. The V and J ends lost 10 bases and 2 bases, in that order; junction bases with no gene match: 6.

The chain has TRBV4-2 and TRBJ2-3, with D unclear. CDR1 is LGHNA and CDR2 is YNFKEQ in the germline V gene. V lost 4 bases, J lost 0 bases, and 11 bases lay in between. The CDR3 totals 15 residues. CDR3 residues: CASSPTGDSTDTQYF. Written as DNA, the CDR3 is TGTGCCAGCAGCCCGACGGGTGATAGCACAGATACGCAGTATTTT.

The chain combines TRBV28 with TRBJ2-2; D gene ambiguous. This CDR3 has 13 residues. Between the trimmed V and J ends, which lost 2 bases and 3 bases, there was a span of 4 bases. CDR1 and CDR2 (germline): MDHEN, SYDVKM. As DNA, the CDR3 is TGTGCCAGCAGTTTACTCGACACCGGGGAGCTGTTTTTT. It encodes CASSLLDTGELFF.

This clone occurred a few times. The CDR3: CASAPGDYGYTF. CDR3 DNA sequence: TGTGCCAGCGCACCGGGAGACTATGGCTACACCTTC. The V call is TRBV5-4, the J call TRBJ1-2; no reliable D call. From germline, CDR1 is SGHNT and CDR2 YYREEE (reference sequence). This CDR3 spans 12 amino acids. Trimming shortened V by 7 bases and J by 3 bases, and 10 bases separated the two germline ends.

The chain carries TRBV5-6 and TRBJ2-5; D unclear. CDR1 SGHDT and CDR2 YYEEEE come from the germline V gene. The V end was cut by 0 bases, the J end by 1 base, with 13 bases between. This CDR3 is 16 amino acids long. CDR3 protein: CASSLGQIVPQETQYF. The CDR3 bases are TGTGCCAGCAGCTTGGGTCAGATCGTGCCCCAAGAGACCCAGTACTTC.

The V gene is TRBV2, the J gene TRBJ2-3; 8 positions agree with TRBD1. This CDR3 is 15 amino acids long. V shed 6 bases and J 6 bases; nucleotides not matched to a gene: 11. The germline V gene has CDR1 SNHLY and CDR2 FYNNEI. The CDR3 here is CASRPPGQALDTQYF. In nucleotides, the CDR3 is TGTGCCAGCAGACCCCCGGGACAGGCCCTTGATACGCAGTATTTT.

J is TRBJ1-5 and V is TRBV19; D is possibly TRBD1 (5 bases). V was cut by 1 base and J by 1 base, with 11 bases left in between. The CDR3 totals 16 residues. Germline V gene data show CDR1 as LNHDA and CDR2 as SQIVND (reference sequence). CDR3 amino acids: CASSIVREISNQPQHF. In nucleotides, the CDR3 is TGTGCCAGTAGTATAGTCAGGGAGATAAGCAATCAGCCCCAGCATTTT.

V and J are TRBV4-1 and TRBJ1-2; D unclear. CDR1 is MGHRA and CDR2 is YSYEKL in the germline V gene. The germline V and J ends were trimmed by 0 bases and 2 bases, with 10 bases remaining between them. The CDR3 has 15 residues. The CDR3 is CASSQDGEENYGYTF. The CDR3 DNA reads TGCGCCAGCAGCCAAGACGGTGAAGAGAACTATGGCTACACCTTC.

J is TRBJ2-1 and V is TRBV27; 8 nucleotides align to TRBD2. The CDR3 totals 14 residues. The J segment lost 9 bases and the V segment lost 6 bases, leaving 10 bases of the junction unmatched. Germline V gene data show CDR1 as MNHEY and CDR2 as SMNVEV (reference sequence). As DNA, the CDR3 is TGTGCCAGCAGCTCCGGGACTAGATTTGGTGAGCAGTTCTTC. Its protein product is CASSSGTRFGEQFF.

The genes are TRBV7-9 and TRBJ1-1; no firm D call. Trimming removed 4 bases from V and 3 bases from J, with 15 bases in between. This CDR3 comprises 15 residues. Germline V gene data show CDR1 as SEHNR and CDR2 as FQNEAQ (reference sequence). The CDR3 loop reads CASSSVRAGDTEAFF. The CDR3 DNA reads TGTGCCAGCAGCTCCGTGAGGGCTGGCGACACTGAAGCTTTCTTT.

This clone came up once. The rearrangement links TRBV5-4 to TRBJ2-1; 10 positions match TRBD2. The CDR3 consists of 14 residues. Germline values: CDR1 SGHNT, CDR2 YYREEE (reference sequence). J lost 9 bases, V lost 4 bases, and 7 bases had no gene match. The CDR3 DNA reads TGTGCCAGCAGCCCGGGACTAGCGAGCCGTGAGCAGTTCTTC. It specifies CASSPGLASREQFF.

This sequence joins TRBV28 and TRBJ2-1, with D unresolved. This CDR3 has 15 residues. Germline loops: CDR1 MDHEN, CDR2 SYDVKM. V gave up 3 bases and J gave up 8 bases, with 17 bases separating them. CDR3: CASSFVQPLRDEQFF. Here the CDR3 DNA reads TGTGCCAGCAGTTTCGTACAACCGTTAAGGGATGAGCAGTTCTTC.

The CDR3 nucleotides are TGTGCCTGGAGTCCGACAGAGATGCGAAACACCATATATTTT. It specifies CAWSPTEMRNTIYF. V gene TRBV30 combines with J gene TRBJ1-3, with D perhaps TRBD1 (5 bases). The V end was cut by 2 bases, the J end by 5 bases, with 13 bases between. The CDR3 is 14 residues long. Germline V CDR1 and CDR2: GTSNPN, SVGIG (reference sequence). Supplemented by reference TRBV30 and TRBJ1-3, the full variable domain reads SQTIHQWPATLVQPVGSPLSLECTVEGTSNPNLYWYRQAAGRGLQLLFYSVGIGQISSEVPQNLSASRPQDRQFILSSKKLLLSDSGFYLCAWSPTEMRNTIYFGEGSWLTVV.

This chain links TRBV19 with TRBJ2-7, with 8 bases that match TRBD1. Germline V CDR1 and CDR2: LNHDA, SQIVND (reference sequence). The V gene end was trimmed by 6 bases and the J gene end by 0 bases; junction bases not matched to a gene: 4. The CDR3 loop spans 14 amino acids. The CDR3 DNA reads as TGTGCCAGTAGCCCGGGACAGGTCTCCTACGAGCAGTACTTC. This sequence encodes CASSPGQVSYEQYF.

This clone came up once. The V call is TRBV5-5, the J call TRBJ1-1; D unclear. Trimming stripped 4 bases from V and 0 bases from J, with 10 bases between. CDR3 length: 14 amino acids. Looked up from germline, CDR1 is SGHKS and CDR2 is YYEKEE (reference sequence). The CDR3 bases are TGTGCCAGCAGCCAGACCTGGGTGAACACTGAAGCTTTCTTT. Its protein is CASSQTWVNTEAFF.

The chain employs TRBV7-8 and TRBJ1-6; D is ambiguous. The germline V and J ends were trimmed by 5 bases and 0 bases, with 14 bases remaining between them. This CDR3 region has 17 residues. Looked up from germline, CDR1 is SGHVS and CDR2 is FQNEAQ. DNA for the CDR3: TGTGCCAGCAGCCTCACGACAATGAGCTCCTATAATTCACCCCTCCACTTT. Protein sequence: CASSLTTMSSYNSPLHF.

This sequence joins TRBV5-7 and TRBJ2-2; 7 bases match TRBD2. TRBV5-7 is an ORF, with its function uncertain. Losses at the gene ends were 6 bases for V and 2 bases for J; bases not matched to a gene: 7. This CDR3 is 15 amino acids long. CDR3 sequence reads: CASIPSGINTGELFF. Written as DNA, the CDR3 is TGTGCCAGCATACCCAGCGGGATCAACACCGGGGAGCTGTTTTTT.

The chain combines TRBV4-2 with TRBJ1-1; D remains ambiguous. Trimming cost V 0 bases and J 4 bases, with 9 bases left between them. From germline, CDR1 is LGHNA and CDR2 YNFKEQ. CDR3 length: 14 residues. This CDR3 reads CASSQELWGTEAFF. DNA of the CDR3: TGTGCCAGCAGCCAAGAGTTGTGGGGCACTGAAGCTTTCTTT.

This clone was picked up one time. CDR3 coding DNA: TGTGCCAGCAGTGAATATTGGAAAGGGAATGAGCAGTTCTTC. Protein: CASSEYWKGNEQFF. The chain employs TRBV25-1 and TRBJ2-1; D unresolved. V was shortened by 0 bases and J by 7 bases, with 10 bases between the two germline ends. The CDR3 runs to 14 residues. Germline V gives CDR1 MGHDK, CDR2 SYGVNS.

V and J are TRBV5-5 and TRBJ2-7; D is perhaps TRBD2 (6 bases). The CDR3 loop spans 15 amino acids. Trimming cost V 0 bases and J 0 bases, with 10 bases left between them. CDR1 and CDR2 (germline): SGHKS, YYEKEE (reference sequence). The CDR3 DNA reads as TGTGCCAGCAGCTTGGGCGGGGTGAGCTCCTACGAGCAGTACTTC. The encoded protein is CASSLGGVSSYEQYF.

This chain's CDR3 is CASSLLAASSYNEQFF. The CDR3 nucleotides are TGTGCCAGCAGTCTGCTAGCGGCCAGCTCCTACAATGAGCAGTTCTTC. The chain employs TRBV27 and TRBJ2-1, with TRBD2 matching over 7 bases. The germline V gene has CDR1 MNHEY and CDR2 SMNVEV (reference sequence). J lost 0 bases, V lost 5 bases, and 7 bases had no gene match. The CDR3 length is 16 residues.

V and J are TRBV11-1 and TRBJ2-1; the D is unclear. CDR1 is SGHAT, CDR2 FQDESV, per germline (reference sequence). The CDR3 is 16 residues long. V lost 1 base and J lost 8, with 18 bases in between. For the CDR3, the DNA is TGTGCCAGCAGCTTAGAGAGCGAGAGTAGGTTACATGAGCAGTTCTTC. It yields the protein CASSLESESRLHEQFF.

The V call is TRBV11-2, the J call TRBJ2-5; no firm D call. The V and J ends lost 6 bases and 2 bases respectively, with 16 bases between them. This CDR3 has 15 amino acids. Germline V gene sequence: CDR1 SGHAT, CDR2 FQNNGV. This chain's CDR3 is CASSFLGTRQETQYF. The CDR3, as DNA: TGTGCCAGCAGTTTCCTGGGAACCCGACAAGAGACCCAGTACTTC.

The J gene is TRBJ2-5, the V gene TRBV18; D is perhaps TRBD2 (6 bases). Looked up from germline, CDR1 is KGHSH and CDR2 is LQKENI. The CDR3 runs 14 residues. V was pared by 3 bases and J by 5 bases, with 13 bases between. In nucleotides, the CDR3 is TGTGCCAGCTCACCCCCCGGGGGACCTGAGACCCAGTACTTC. Translating it yields CASSPPGGPETQYF.

The rearrangement uses TRBV18 and TRBJ2-2; D may be TRBD2 (7 bases). The length of the CDR3 is 16 residues. V lost 3 bases and J 6 bases, leaving 17 bases between the germline ends. Germline CDR1 KGHSH, CDR2 LQKENI. The CDR3, as DNA: TGTGCCAGCTCACCCCCGTGGGGGGGCGCCGCCGGGGAGCTGTTTTTT. This encodes CASSPPWGGAAGELFF.

This clone has more than one count but fewer than ten. The gene calls are TRBV7-9 and TRBJ2-5; no clear D. This CDR3 is 12 amino acids long. CDR1 and CDR2 (germline): SEHNR, FQNEAQ (reference sequence). The ends were cut back, 6 bases at V and 13 bases at J, with 18 bases in the middle. CDR3 sequence (DNA): TGTGCCAGCAGTCCTGACACCCCTGTACGGTACTTC. Translated, it gives CASSPDTPVRYF.

The chain carries TRBV6-6 and TRBJ1-5, with no clear D. Germline V CDR1 and CDR2: MNHNY, SVGAGI (reference sequence). This CDR3 is built from 14 residues. V was cut by 2 bases and J by 0 bases, with 5 bases left in between. The CDR3 coding sequence is TGTGCCAGCAGTTACGTCTATAGCAATCAGCCCCAGCATTTT. It encodes CASSYVYSNQPQHF.

This sequence joins TRBV19 and TRBJ2-1; D is unclear. V lost 3 bases to trimming and J lost 0 bases, with 6 bases between them. In germline, CDR1 is LNHDA, CDR2 SQIVND (reference sequence). The CDR3 contains 14 residues. In nucleotides, the CDR3 is TGTGCCAGTAGTATCGGCAGCTCCTACAATGAGCAGTTCTTC. This sequence encodes CASSIGSSYNEQFF.

The chain links TRBV7-9 to TRBJ2-1; tentatively, D is TRBD1 (6 bases). Trimming left V 4 bases short and J 7 bases short, with 17 bases between. The germline V gene has CDR1 SEHNR and CDR2 FQNEAQ (reference sequence). CDR3 length equals 15 residues. CDR3 protein: CASSSHSTGSNEQFF. CDR3 nucleotide sequence: TGTGCCAGCAGCTCACACTCTACAGGGTCTAATGAGCAGTTCTTC. Full variable domain (outside the CDR3, taken from reference TRBV7-9 and TRBJ2-1): DTGVSQNPRHKITKRGQNVTFRCDPISEHNRLYWYRQTLGQGPEFLTYFQNEAQLEKSRLLSDRFSAERPKGSFSTLEIQRTEQGDSAMYLCASSSHSTGSNEQFFGPGTRLTVL.

This chain uses TRBV6-5 with TRBJ2-3; D gene ambiguous. CDR3 length: 11 residues. The ends were cut back, 3 bases at V and 6 bases at J, with 4 bases in the middle. Germline V lookup: CDR1 MNHEY, CDR2 SVGAGI. CDR3: CASSYSDTQYF. The CDR3 DNA is TGTGCCAGCAGTTATAGTGATACGCAGTATTTT.

The chain combines TRBV15 with TRBJ1-4; D gene uncertain. The CDR3 totals 12 residues. Germline V gene sequence: CDR1 LNHNV, CDR2 YYDKDF (reference sequence). Trimming cost V 3 bases and J 14 bases, with 13 bases left between them. The CDR3 loop reads CATSRAGEVLFF. As DNA, the CDR3 is TGTGCCACCAGCAGGGCAGGCGAAGTGCTGTTTTTT.

CDR3 DNA sequence: TGTGCCAGCAGCCAGAAATACAATGAGCAGTTCTTC. This encodes CASSQKYNEQFF. The J gene is TRBJ2-1, the V gene TRBV4-2; D unresolved. The germline CDR1 and CDR2 sequences are LGHNA and YNFKEQ. The V end lost 3 bases, the J end lost 4 bases, and 4 bases lay between the germline ends. This CDR3 is built from 12 residues.